This TCR beta chain was sequenced for a study of STAT3 mutations in large granular lymphocyte leukemia. Germline V gives CDR1 MNHEY, CDR2 SMNVEV (reference sequence). The CDR3 consists of 16 residues. V gave up 4 bases and J gave up 5 bases; unmatched junction bases: 11. TCRbeta libraries averaged about 43,000 productive templates per sample. Only in-frame clones appear in the TCRdb table, and some are missing; sequencing was by immunoSEQ multiplex PCR. This sample carries just over 15,000 clones, over 90% of them seen once, and the ten largest clones take around 10%. Regarding the study as a whole: Clonal expansion was inferred from other time points because no sample existed at each clone's first appearance. After therapy, 6 of 18 patients switched clonotypes, all new clones STAT3 wild type. Suggested: STAT3 mutation was not the ancestral event for these clonal expansions. Every T-LGLL patient had at least one immunodominant TCRbeta clonotype.

Comment on this clone: Antigen: not known.

The sequencing sample was made of peripheral blood mononuclear cells. This receptor was obtained from a woman aged 45 to 65 with T-cell large granular lymphocyte leukemia. Some clones in this sample may be carry-over from other donors' samples. The chain couples TRBV27 to TRBJ2-7; 10 bases line up with TRBD1. CDR3 DNA sequence: TGTGCCAGCAGTTATGGGATGGGACAGGGGATCCACGAGCAGTACTTC. This codes for CASSYGMGQGIHEQYF.